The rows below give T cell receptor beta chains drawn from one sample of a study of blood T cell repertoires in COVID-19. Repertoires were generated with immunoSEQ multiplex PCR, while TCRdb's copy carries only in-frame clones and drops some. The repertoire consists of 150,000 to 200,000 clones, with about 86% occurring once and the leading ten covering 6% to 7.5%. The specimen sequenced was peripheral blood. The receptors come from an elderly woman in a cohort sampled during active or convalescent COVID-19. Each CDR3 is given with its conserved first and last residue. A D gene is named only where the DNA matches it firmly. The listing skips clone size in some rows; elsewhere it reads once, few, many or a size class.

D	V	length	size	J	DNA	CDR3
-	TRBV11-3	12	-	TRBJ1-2	TGTGCCAGCAGCTTAGATCTGTTGGGCTACACCTTC	CASSLDLLGYTF
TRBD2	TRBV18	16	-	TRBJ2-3	TGTGCCAGCTCACCACGGAGCGGGGGGACCACAGATACGCAGTATTTT	CASSPRSGGTTDTQYF
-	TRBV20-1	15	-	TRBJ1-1	TGCAGTGCTAGTCCACCGGGGAGGGGCGAAACTGAAGCTTTCTTT	CSASPPGRGETEAFF
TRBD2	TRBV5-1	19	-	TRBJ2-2	TGCGCCAGCAGCTTGCCCTCGACTAGCGGGAGTGTTAACACCGGGGAGCTGTTTTTT	CASSLPSTSGSVNTGELFF
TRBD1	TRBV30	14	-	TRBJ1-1	TGTGCCTGGGAATCGACAGGGGCCGGCACTGAAGCTTTCTTT	CAWESTGAGTEAFF
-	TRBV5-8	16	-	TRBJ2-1	TGTGCCAGCAGCTTGGGCTCTGCGGGACCATACAATGAGCAGTTCTTC	CASSLGSAGPYNEQFF
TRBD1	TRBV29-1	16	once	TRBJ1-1	TGCAGCGTTGAACGGGGAGGACCCACAGGGGTTACTGAAGCTTTCTTT	CSVERGGPTGVTEAFF
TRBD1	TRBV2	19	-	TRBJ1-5	TGTGCCAGCAGTGATTTGGTCGCACAGGGGAAATATAGCAATCAGCCCCAGCATTTT	CASSDLVAQGKYSNQPQHF
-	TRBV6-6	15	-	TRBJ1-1	TGTGCCAGCAGTTACACCAGAGGGATTAACACTGAAGCTTTCTTT	CASSYTRGINTEAFF
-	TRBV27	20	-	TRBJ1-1	TGTGCCAGCAGTTTATACTACCTTTCCAGGGCTGAAATAATGAACACTGAAGCTTTCTTT	CASSLYYLSRAEIMNTEAFF
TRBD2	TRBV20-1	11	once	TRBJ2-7	TGCAGTGCTAGTGGGGGGGGCGAGCAGTACTTC	CSASGGGEQYF
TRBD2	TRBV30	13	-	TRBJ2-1	TGTGCCTGGAGTGTAGGCCTAGCGGGGGAGCAGTTCTTC	CAWSVGLAGEQFF
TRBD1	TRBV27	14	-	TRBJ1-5	TGTGCCAGCAGTTTTATACAGGGGTATCAGCCCCAGCATTTT	CASSFIQGYQPQHF
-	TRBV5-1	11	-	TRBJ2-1	TGCGCCAGCCTTCTAGCGAATGAGCAGTTCTTC	CASLLANEQFF
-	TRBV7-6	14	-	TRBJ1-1	TGTGCCAGCAGCTTAACAGAAAAGAACACTGAAGCTTTCTTT	CASSLTEKNTEAFF
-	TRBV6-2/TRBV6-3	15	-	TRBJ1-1	TGTGCCAGCAGTTACTCGAGCAGGGCTGGCACTGAAGCTTTCTTT	CASSYSSRAGTEAFF
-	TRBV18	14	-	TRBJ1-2	TGTGCCAGCTCACCCCGGGACACAAGATATGGCTACACCTTC	CASSPRDTRYGYTF
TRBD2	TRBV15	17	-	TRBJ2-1	TGTGCCACCAGCAGAGATCGTACCGGGACTACAAGCAATGAGCAGTTCTTC	CATSRDRTGTTSNEQFF
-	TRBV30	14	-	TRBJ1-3	TGTGCCTGGGGGTGGGGGGGCTCTGGAAACACCATATATTTT	CAWGWGGSGNTIYF
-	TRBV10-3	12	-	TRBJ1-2	TGTGCCATCGGGGACACCAACTATGGCTACACCTTC	CAIGDTNYGYTF
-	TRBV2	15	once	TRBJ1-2	TGTGCCAGCAGTGGCCGTACGGCGGCTTTGTATGGCTACACCTTC	CASSGRTAALYGYTF